The source of this TCR beta chain is a study of blood T cells in healthy people across ages. The CDR3 length is 14 residues. Germline CDR1 and CDR2: MDHEN and SYDVKM. Deletions cut 10 bases from V and 8 bases from J, with 23 bases between. Details on this clonotype: A read error is likely, as this CDR3 ends without the conserved phenylalanine or tryptophan.

A sample-barcoded 5' primer and a J-beta primer mix were used in a second PCR of about 7 to 11 cycles. TCRdb passed the 5' RACE reads through MiXCR, listing each CDR3 protein once. The sample lists 2 million or so distinct CDR3 sequences, roughly 50% seen once, with less than 2.5% in the top ten. The V gene is TRBV28, the J gene TRBJ1-2; a possible D gene is TRBD1 (5 bases). The sample was blood. The clonotype originates from a woman aged 40 to 49 in good health. CDR3 sequence: CATREMSGGSGYTY. The CDR3 DNA reads TGTGCCACCAGGGAAATGAGTGGGGGATCGGGCTACACCTAC.